Below, 17 T cell receptor beta chains from the same sample are listed, as sequenced in a study of blood T cell repertoires in COVID-19. The method was immunoSEQ multiplex PCR; TCRdb's version includes in-frame clones alone and lacks a portion of them. The data show roughly 39,000 clones, with about 94% seen just once and more than 3.5% held by the top ten. Sequencing used peripheral blood. Every receptor here comes from a human donor with active COVID-19. The donor label of this sample is uncertain.

The chain recombines TRBV20-1 with TRBJ1-2; TRBD1 matches 7 bases. V trimming: 3 bases; J trimming: 7 bases; junction bases outside the gene matches: 8. Germline assignment: CDR1 DFQATT and CDR2 SNEGSKA (reference sequence). The CDR3 totals 13 residues. CDR3 in DNA: TGCAGTGCTAGTTCTTCAGGGGGAACTGGCTACACCTTC. Translated: CSASSSGGTGYTF.

The chain uses TRBV18 and TRBJ2-7; a weak D match, TRBD2 (5 bases). This CDR3 is 13 amino acids long. V lost 6 bases to trimming and J lost 7 bases, with 16 bases between them. Germline CDR1 KGHSH, CDR2 LQKENI. CDR3 amino acids: CASSPGKEGEQYF. The CDR3 nucleotides read TGTGCCAGCTCTCCGGGAAAAGAGGGTGAGCAGTACTTC.

The V call is TRBV9, the J call TRBJ2-5, with TRBD2 matching over 8 bases. The CDR3 loop spans 17 amino acids. The germline gives CDR1 SGDLS, CDR2 YYNGEE. Losses at the gene ends were 0 bases for V and 1 base for J; bases not matched to a gene: 8. The CDR3: CASSVVPSGPVQETQYF. The CDR3 DNA is TGTGCCAGCAGCGTAGTCCCTAGCGGGCCCGTCCAAGAGACCCAGTACTTC.

This rearrangement joins TRBV27 to TRBJ2-7; tentative D call: TRBD1 (6 bases). This CDR3 has 16 residues. V lost 5 bases, J lost 0 bases, and 17 bases lay in between. Germline V lookup: CDR1 MNHEY, CDR2 SMNVEV (reference sequence). The CDR3: CASSLLRTVSSYEQYF. The CDR3 DNA is TGTGCCAGCAGTCTTCTGAGGACAGTCAGCTCCTACGAGCAGTACTTC.

The CDR3 bases are TGTGCCACCATGGAGTTTGGAGAGACCCAGTACTTC. It specifies CATMEFGETQYF. The chain is built from TRBV10-3 and TRBJ2-5; D uncertain. Germline V gene sequence: CDR1 ENHRY, CDR2 SYGVKD. V was pared by 10 bases and J by 4 bases, with 13 bases between. The CDR3 runs to 12 residues.

The chain is built from TRBV7-9 and TRBJ1-1, with a weak D call TRBD1 (5 bases). V was clipped by 7 bases and J by 10 bases, with 22 bases between them. This CDR3 has 14 amino acids. Germline V gene lookup returns CDR1 SEHNR and CDR2 FQNEAQ (reference sequence). CDR3 sequence: CASNLDKGRLVAFF. The CDR3 DNA is TGTGCCAGCAACTTGGATAAGGGGCGTTTGGTAGCTTTCTTT.

The chain couples TRBV2 to TRBJ1-5, with 7 positions matching TRBD1. Germline lookup yields CDR1 SNHLY and CDR2 FYNNEI. The CDR3 consists of 14 residues. The J segment lost 11 bases and the V segment lost 7 bases, leaving 14 bases of the junction unmatched. In DNA, the CDR3 is TGTGCCAGCATGAGAGACAGGGCCCTCCAGACCCAGCATTTT. Translation gives CASMRDRALQTQHF. Full variable domain (outside the CDR3, taken from reference TRBV2 and TRBJ1-5): EPEVTQTPSHQVTQMGQEVILRCVPISNHLYFYWYRQILGQKVEFLVSFYNNEISEKSEIFDDQFSVERPDGSNFTLKIRSTKLEDSAMYFCASMRDRALQTQHFGDGTRLSIL.

This clone appeared once. V usage is TRBV15 and J usage is TRBJ2-1, with 12 bases aligning to TRBD2. The ends lost 1 base at V and 9 bases at J; junction bases unmatched: 4. The CDR3 has 15 residues. Germline CDR1 is LNHNV and CDR2 is YYDKDF (reference sequence). The CDR3 region is CATSRALAGGVEQFF. CDR3 coding DNA: TGTGCCACCAGCAGAGCACTAGCGGGAGGCGTTGAGCAGTTCTTC.

This clone was detected only once. The J gene is TRBJ1-5, the V gene TRBV28; 9 bases agree with TRBD1. Germline-derived CDR1 and CDR2 are MDHEN and SYDVKM. The J segment lost 6 bases and the V segment lost 6 bases, leaving 9 bases of the junction unmatched. The CDR3 covers 15 residues. Here the CDR3 reads CASRRSGQGGQPQHF. The CDR3 DNA reads as TGTGCCAGCAGACGTTCGGGACAGGGAGGTCAGCCCCAGCATTTT.

The chain combines TRBV28 with TRBJ2-7; a possible D gene is TRBD1 (5 bases). The germline CDR1 and CDR2 sequences are MDHEN and SYDVKM. V lost 2 bases, J lost 0 bases, and 11 bases lay in between. This CDR3 has 15 residues. In DNA, the CDR3 is TGTGCCAGCAGTTTAAGGGGCGCAAGCTCCTACGAGCAGTACTTC. It specifies CASSLRGASSYEQYF. Together with reference TRBV28 and TRBJ2-7, the CDR3 gives the full variable domain: DVKVTQSSRYLVKRTGEKVFLECVQDMDHENMFWYRQDPGLGLRLIYFSYDVKMKEKGDIPEGYSVSREKKERFSLILESASTNQTSMYLCASSLRGASSYEQYFGPGTRLTVT.

The rearrangement joins TRBV15 to TRBJ1-2, with D perhaps matching TRBD1 (6 bases). In germline, CDR1 is LNHNV, CDR2 YYDKDF (reference sequence). V dropped 5 bases and J dropped 3 bases, with 10 bases sitting between them. The length of the CDR3 is 13 residues. The CDR3 coding sequence is TGTGCCACCAGCTCAGGGGACGACTATGGCTACACCTTC. Amino acids: CATSSGDDYGYTF.

This sequence joins TRBV19 and TRBJ1-2, with D possibly matching TRBD1 (5 bases). The CDR3 contains 13 residues. The germline CDR1 and CDR2 sequences are LNHDA and SQIVND (reference sequence). V shed 3 bases and J shed 4 bases, with 9 bases lying between them. The CDR3 bases are TGTGCCAGTAGTATGGGGGGACGCTATGGCTACACCTTC. Translated: CASSMGGRYGYTF. The full variable domain, with the rest looked up from reference TRBV19 and TRBJ1-2, is DGGITQSPKYLFRKEGQNVTLSCEQNLNHDAMYWYRQDPGQGLRLIYYSQIVNDFQKGDIAEGYSVSREKKESFPLTVTSAQKNPTAFYLCASSMGGRYGYTFGSGTRLTVV.

CDR3 residues: CATSDVQGPYNEQFF. CDR3 nucleotides: TGTGCCACCAGTGATGTACAGGGTCCCTACAATGAGCAGTTCTTC. The V and J genes are TRBV24-1 and TRBJ2-1, with a weak D call TRBD1 (6 bases). The CDR3 contains 15 residues. Germline V lookup: CDR1 KGHDR, CDR2 SFDVKD. The V end lost 3 bases, the J end lost 2 bases, and 10 bases lay between the germline ends.

Regarding this clone: The sample holds other DNA sequences that translate to the same CDR3. The chain employs TRBV18 and TRBJ1-5; TRBD1 matches 7 bases. This CDR3 spans 17 amino acids. V lost 1 base to trimming and J lost 7 bases; unmatched junction nucleotides: 13. CDR1 is KGHSH and CDR2 is LQKENI in the germline V gene. The CDR3 sequence: CASSPLHTGDKGQPQHF. In DNA, the CDR3 is TGTGCCAGCTCACCACTCCATACAGGGGATAAGGGCCAGCCCCAGCATTTT.

The chain couples TRBV5-6 to TRBJ2-7; 7 bases are a match to TRBD1. The CDR3 is 15 residues long. V lost 3 bases to trimming and J lost 0 bases; unmatched junction nucleotides: 6. CDR1 SGHDT and CDR2 YYEEEE come from the germline V gene. This chain's CDR3 is CASSWSQGVSYEQYF. In nucleotides, the CDR3 is TGTGCCAGCAGCTGGTCCCAGGGGGTCTCCTACGAGCAGTACTTC.

The rearrangement joins TRBV9 to TRBJ2-7; D uncertain. The CDR3 is made up of 14 amino acids. The V gene lost 3 bases and the J gene lost 1 base, with 11 bases spanning the gap. Germline V lookup: CDR1 SGDLS, CDR2 YYNGEE. CDR3 sequence reads: CASSAGRGSYEQYF. The CDR3 coding sequence is TGTGCCAGCAGCGCCGGCCGCGGTTCCTACGAGCAGTACTTC.

The V call is TRBV24-1, the J call TRBJ2-5; 10 bases fit TRBD1. CDR1 and CDR2 from the germline V gene are KGHDR and SFDVKD. The V gene end was trimmed by 4 bases and the J gene end by 4 bases; junction bases not matched to a gene: 5. CDR3 length equals 15 residues. The chain's CDR3 is CATSDWTGGGETQYF. CDR3 in DNA: TGTGCCACCAGTGACTGGACAGGGGGAGGAGAGACCCAGTACTTC.